One TCR beta chain is described in this entry. Its antigen remains unidentified. Because it lacks the conserved phenylalanine or tryptophan at the end, this CDR3 is likely a read error. Because the CDR3's place on the DNA is in doubt, the DNA is left out and the CDR3 is given as listed by TCRdb. The CDR3 sequence runs 13 residues, both termini included. The data were obtained in a study of tumor-infiltrating lymphocytes in primary liver carcinoma. The wider study: Among the tumors, stages were T1-T3 N0M0 and sizes about 4 to 11 cm.

Whole-study findings and limits: Compared with blood, tumor repertoires held significantly more in their top 250 clones.

Co-extracted RNA and DNA came from about 20-30 mg of unsorted bulk tissue. Starting material of 500 ng total RNA yielded TCR beta cDNA via a constant-region primer. Amplification in three nested multiplex PCR rounds with slightly modified ARM-PCR gave rise to TCR beta libraries. Two initial PCR rounds of roughly 10 cycles each paired TRBV1-TRBV30 forward primers with a C-beta reverse primer. One entry per CDR3 protein, called by TCRdb with MiXCR from the multiplex PCR reads. The sample holds roughly 78,000 distinct CDR3 sequences, over 70% seen once. The chain links TRBV12-3 or TRBV12-4 to TRBJ2-1; the table's D gene call, TRBD2, was not cross checked with the DNA. Input material: liver tumor tissue from sampling region 4. The subset was: tumor region T4, right-lateral pole. The clonotype originates from a woman in her fifties or sixties with primary liver carcinoma and hepatitis B virus infection. The CDR3 loop is CTSVGSGHDERFS.